The entry below describes one TCR beta chain. Antigen: not known. This record comes from a study of CD8 T cells in ankylosing spondylitis. Study-wide points: Disease-linked clones, CD8+, were relatively rare in peripheral blood.

Via MiXCR, TCRdb re-called the 5' RACE reads, giving one row per CDR3 protein. The table has around 39,000 distinct CDR3 sequences, around 10% seen once. The CDR3 runs to 13 residues. Trimming removed 4 bases from V and 8 bases from J, with 14 bases in between. V gene TRBV12-3 or TRBV12-4 combines with J gene TRBJ1-1; maybe TRBD1 (5 bases). The clonotype was recovered from a male donor with ankylosing spondylitis. Sequenced input: synovial fluid, either unsorted or a sorted T cell fraction (not recorded which). CDR3 sequence (DNA): TGTGCCAGCAGTTCCGGGAACAGGCCAGAAGCTTTCTTT. It codes for CASSSGNRPEAFF.